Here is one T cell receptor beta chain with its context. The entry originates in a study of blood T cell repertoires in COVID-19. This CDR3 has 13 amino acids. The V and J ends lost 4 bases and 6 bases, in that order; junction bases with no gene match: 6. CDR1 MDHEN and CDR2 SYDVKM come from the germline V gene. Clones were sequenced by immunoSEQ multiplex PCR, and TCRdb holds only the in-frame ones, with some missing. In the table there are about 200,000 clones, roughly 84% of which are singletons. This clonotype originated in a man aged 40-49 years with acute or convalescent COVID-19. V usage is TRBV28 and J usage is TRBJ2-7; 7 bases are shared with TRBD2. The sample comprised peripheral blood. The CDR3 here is CASSSPTSVEQYF. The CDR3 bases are TGTGCCAGCAGTTCGCCTACTAGCGTCGAGCAGTACTTC.